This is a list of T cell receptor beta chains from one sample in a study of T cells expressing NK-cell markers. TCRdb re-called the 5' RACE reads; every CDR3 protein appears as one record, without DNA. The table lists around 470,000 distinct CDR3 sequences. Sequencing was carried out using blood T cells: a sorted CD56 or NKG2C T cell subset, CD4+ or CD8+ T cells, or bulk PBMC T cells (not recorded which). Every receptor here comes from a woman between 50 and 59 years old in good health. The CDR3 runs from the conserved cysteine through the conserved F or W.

CDR3aa: CSQTGVSYNEQFF; j_gene: TRBJ2-1; v_gene: TRBV20-1
CDR3aa: CASEGRRTDTQYF; j_gene: TRBJ2-3; v_gene: TRBV7-2
CDR3aa: CASSLNLRTGVGVPEAFF; j_gene: TRBJ1-1; v_gene: TRBV7-9
CDR3aa: CASSRTALQETQYF; j_gene: TRBJ2-5; v_gene: TRBV5-1
CDR3aa: CASRTAAPINYGYTF; j_gene: TRBJ1-2; v_gene: TRBV27
CDR3aa: CASSLEGGRWNEQFF; j_gene: TRBJ2-1; v_gene: TRBV5-5
CDR3aa: CASSFRLARETQYF; j_gene: TRBJ2-5; v_gene: TRBV13
CDR3aa: CASRLDPRETQYF; j_gene: TRBJ2-5; v_gene: TRBV5-4
CDR3aa: CASSQDTSGWNTGELFF; j_gene: TRBJ2-2; v_gene: TRBV4-1
CDR3aa: CATRERGLAGANTGELFF; j_gene: TRBJ2-2; v_gene: TRBV15
CDR3aa: CASSLPGQPQFF; j_gene: TRBJ2-1; v_gene: TRBV12-3/TRBV12-4
CDR3aa: CASSLAGTGLDTQYF; j_gene: TRBJ2-3; v_gene: TRBV5-1
CDR3aa: CASASGGGGYTF; j_gene: TRBJ1-2; v_gene: TRBV12-3/TRBV12-4
CDR3aa: CASSYQFRGTPVAYNEQFF; j_gene: TRBJ2-1; v_gene: TRBV27
CDR3aa: CASRRDLPGGNEQFF; j_gene: TRBJ2-1; v_gene: TRBV5-1
CDR3aa: CASSPRLAGAGETQYF; j_gene: TRBJ2-5; v_gene: TRBV4-1
CDR3aa: CASSRPQGARKNEQFF; j_gene: TRBJ2-1; v_gene: TRBV6-6
CDR3aa: CASSRDGPDQPQHF; j_gene: TRBJ1-5; v_gene: TRBV5-8
CDR3aa: CASSLGIRGYEQYF; j_gene: TRBJ2-7; v_gene: TRBV7-6
CDR3aa: CASRMAGELFF; j_gene: TRBJ2-2; v_gene: TRBV6-5
CDR3aa: CASSEYTPGAGELFF; j_gene: TRBJ2-2; v_gene: TRBV25-1
CDR3aa: CATSEPGGNEQYF; j_gene: TRBJ2-7; v_gene: TRBV24-1
CDR3aa: CASSLARSSNEQFF; j_gene: TRBJ2-1; v_gene: TRBV5-1
CDR3aa: CASSMHRLAGVNEQFF; j_gene: TRBJ2-1; v_gene: TRBV11-2
CDR3aa: CASSLTGQNTGELFF; j_gene: TRBJ2-2; v_gene: TRBV5-5
CDR3aa: CASSETVPTGELFF; j_gene: TRBJ2-2; v_gene: TRBV6-1
CDR3aa: CASSLGSGTQQFF; j_gene: TRBJ2-1; v_gene: TRBV7-8
CDR3aa: CASSLQGPGSGELFF; j_gene: TRBJ2-2; v_gene: TRBV7-2
CDR3aa: CASSEQGLNSNQPQHF; j_gene: TRBJ1-5; v_gene: TRBV12-3/TRBV12-4
CDR3aa: CASSPSGSQFTDTQYF; j_gene: TRBJ2-3; v_gene: TRBV7-2
CDR3aa: CASSLEGLRLAGEQFF; j_gene: TRBJ2-1; v_gene: TRBV5-6
CDR3aa: CASSIGGIRTGELFF; j_gene: TRBJ2-2; v_gene: TRBV28
CDR3aa: CAISASGAGVTKNIQYF; j_gene: TRBJ2-4; v_gene: TRBV10-3
CDR3aa: CASSPTSQNEQFF; j_gene: TRBJ2-1; v_gene: TRBV18